A single sample is the source of the 19 T cell receptor beta chains below, sequenced in a study of T cells in Graves' hyperthyroidism and ophthalmopathy. RNA transcripts provided the source from which TCR beta CDR3 regions were amplified. Using the HTBI primer set, a first-round RT-PCR was run on the TCR CDR3. A single record per CDR3 protein comes from TCRdb applying MiXCR to the multiplex PCR reads. The repertoire holds about 480,000 distinct CDR3 sequences, with around 15% as singletons. Sample: blood. Source of these receptors: a young woman with Graves' hyperthyroidism.

This clonotype has ten or more counts. The chain recombines TRBV6-1 with TRBJ1-2; no reliable D call. V dropped 7 bases and J dropped 5 bases, with 11 bases sitting between them. Germline values: CDR1 MNHNS, CDR2 SASEGT. The CDR3 sequence is 12 residues long. CDR3 residues: CASNPSPYGYTF. The CDR3 DNA reads as TGTGCCAGCAACCCGTCCCCTTATGGCTACACCTTC.

This clonotype was picked up a small number of times. A much larger clone lies one base from this, so it may be a read error. The chain is built from TRBV12-3 or TRBV12-4 and TRBJ1-6; D is unclear. The ends were cut back, 4 bases at V and 9 bases at J, with 13 bases in the middle. The CDR3 consists of 14 residues. The CDR3 DNA reads TGTGCCAGCAGTTGGACGGTTGATAGTTCACCCCTCCACTTT. Translated: CASSWTVDSSPLHF.

This clonotype was counted at least ten times. The chain is built from TRBV5-1 and TRBJ1-1, with D unresolved. The germline V gene has CDR1 SGHRS and CDR2 YFSETQ. The CDR3 sequence is 15 residues long. Trimming removed 3 bases at V and 1 base at J, with 13 bases between. CDR3 DNA sequence: TGCGCCAGCAGCTACAGCGGCGCAGCGAACACTGAAGCTTTCTTT. This codes for CASSYSGAANTEAFF.

This clonotype has a count of ten or more. The chain carries TRBV11-3 and TRBJ2-5; 8 positions match TRBD2. This CDR3 spans 16 amino acids. CDR1 is SGHNT, CDR2 YENEEA, per germline. V was pared by 5 bases and J by 2 bases, with 10 bases of the junction left unmatched. CDR3 coding DNA: TGTGCCAGCAGCCCAACGGGGGGGGGAGGGCAAGAGACCCAGTACTTC. This codes for CASSPTGGGGQETQYF.

This clonotype was observed at least ten times. The chain links TRBV10-3 to TRBJ1-2; D is unresolved. The CDR3 contains 10 residues. Trimming stripped 7 bases from V and 6 bases from J, with 6 bases between. The germline V gene has CDR1 ENHRY and CDR2 SYGVKD. CDR3 amino acids: CAINSNGYTF. Here the CDR3 DNA reads TGTGCCATCAATTCTAATGGCTACACCTTC.

The sample holds a few counts of this clonotype. V usage is TRBV15 and J usage is TRBJ1-1, with D possibly being TRBD1 (6 bases). CDR3 size: 15 residues. The V and J ends lost 0 bases and 1 base respectively, with 9 bases between them. Germline values: CDR1 LNHNV, CDR2 YYDKDF (reference sequence). The CDR3: CATSRDSQGNTEAFF. As DNA, the CDR3 is TGTGCCACCAGCAGAGATTCACAGGGGAACACTGAAGCTTTCTTT.

Many counts were recorded for this clonotype. This rearrangement joins TRBV6-6 to TRBJ2-3; D is perhaps TRBD1 (6 bases). The CDR3 contains 16 residues. V lost 0 bases and J 2 bases, leaving 12 bases between the germline ends. Germline CDR1 MNHNY, CDR2 SVGAGI (reference sequence). For the CDR3, the DNA is TGTGCCAGCAGTTACTCGATGACAGGCCCCACAGATACGCAGTATTTT. Translation gives CASSYSMTGPTDTQYF.

Ten or more counts support this clonotype. J is TRBJ2-1 and V is TRBV24-1, with no clear D. Germline V gene sequence: CDR1 KGHDR, CDR2 SFDVKD. The CDR3 runs 13 residues. V was pared by 4 bases and J by 6 bases, with 9 bases between. This chain's CDR3 is CATSDHEFNEQFF. The CDR3 DNA reads TGTGCCACCAGTGACCACGAATTCAATGAGCAGTTCTTC.

This clonotype was counted at least ten times. V is TRBV20-1 and J is TRBJ2-6, with D unclear. Germline V lookup: CDR1 DFQATT, CDR2 SNEGSKA (reference sequence). CDR3 size: 18 residues. V lost 1 base and J lost 0, with 16 bases in between. The CDR3 nucleotides read TGCAGTGCTAGAGGGTGGACGGAAAGTGGCTCTGGGGCCAACGTCCTGACTTTC. It codes for CSARGWTESGSGANVLTF.

This clonotype has only a few counts. The chain is built from TRBV18 and TRBJ2-1; maybe TRBD2 (5 bases). With 3 bases removed from V and 7 bases from J, the gap between germline ends came to 10 bases. The length of the CDR3 is 13 residues. Germline V gene sequence: CDR1 KGHSH, CDR2 LQKENI. The CDR3 loop reads CASSPASSNEQFF. DNA for the CDR3: TGTGCCAGCTCACCCGCTAGCTCTAATGAGCAGTTCTTC.

This clonotype was observed at least ten times. V usage is TRBV11-1 and J usage is TRBJ2-6; D gene unclear. V was cut by 2 bases and J by 1 base, with 30 bases left in between. From germline, CDR1 is SGHAT and CDR2 FQDESV (reference sequence). CDR3 length equals 23 residues. Here the CDR3 DNA reads TGTGCCAGCAGCTTAAGCCCCGGATTCTCCTCGGGCTACCGTTATTCTGGGGCCAACGTCCTGACTTTC. As protein: CASSLSPGFSSGYRYSGANVLTF.

The rearrangement joins TRBV20-1 to TRBJ2-1, with D unresolved. Trimming removed 3 bases from V and 6 bases from J, with 18 bases in between. The CDR3 loop spans 15 amino acids. CDR1 and CDR2 (germline): DFQATT, SNEGSKA (reference sequence). This CDR3 reads CSASSLDGPLNEQFF. The CDR3 nucleotides are TGCAGTGCTAGCTCCCTGGACGGCCCACTCAATGAGCAGTTCTTC.

This clonotype was counted ten times or more. The chain recombines TRBV11-2 with TRBJ2-3, with D maybe TRBD1 (6 bases). Trimming shortened V by 10 bases and J by 1 base, and 21 bases separated the two germline ends. The CDR3 spans 16 residues. In germline, CDR1 is SGHAT, CDR2 FQNNGV. The CDR3 sequence: CAKTEGEKGGTDTQYF. The CDR3 bases are TGTGCCAAAACTGAGGGAGAAAAGGGGGGCACAGATACGCAGTATTTT.

A remark on this clonotype: Given a much more abundant clone one base away, this may be a read error. The genes are TRBV9 and TRBJ1-1; D may be TRBD1 (5 bases). Trimming removed 1 base from V and 0 bases from J, with 13 bases in between. The CDR3 extends over 16 amino acids. Germline V gene data show CDR1 as SGDLS and CDR2 as YYNGEE. The CDR3 region has the DNA TGTGCCAGCAGCGTACCTGAAAGGGGCATGAACACTGAAGCTTTCTTT. Its translation: CASSVPERGMNTEAFF.

This clonotype was counted ten times or more. The J gene is TRBJ2-1, the V gene TRBV12-5; 9 bases map to TRBD2. V lost 0 bases and J lost 7; bases outside the gene matches: 13. CDR3 size: 18 residues. The germline V gene encodes CDR1 LGHNT and CDR2 FRNRAP. The CDR3 DNA reads TGTGCTAGTGGTTTGGTAGTGAGTAGCGGGAGTGATATGAATGAGCAGTTCTTC. Translating gives CASGLVVSSGSDMNEQFF.

The gene calls are TRBV13 and TRBJ1-3; TRBD1 is a possible D gene (5 bases). Trimming pared 5 bases from V and 0 bases from J, leaving 14 bases between. CDR1 is PRHDT and CDR2 is FYEKMQ in the germline V gene (reference sequence). The CDR3 contains 16 residues. In DNA, the CDR3 is TGTGCCAGCAGCCCGGGACCGCGGGCCTCTGGAAACACCATATATTTT. This codes for CASSPGPRASGNTIYF.

The V and J genes are TRBV7-2 and TRBJ2-3; D unclear. Trimming took 1 base from V and 0 from J, leaving 11 bases between them. The CDR3 is 16 residues long. Germline loops: CDR1 SGHTA, CDR2 FQGNSA. CDR3 nucleotides: TGTGCCAGCAGCTTAGTTTCGCGGCCTAGCACAGATACGCAGTATTTT. Translation gives CASSLVSRPSTDTQYF.

The chain couples TRBV4-2 to TRBJ2-1, with 8 bases aligning to TRBD1. The CDR3 runs to 17 residues. V shed 4 bases, J shed 0 bases, and the junction held 8 bases outside the gene matches. Germline V gives CDR1 LGHNA, CDR2 YNFKEQ. Here the CDR3 reads CASSRIRGQGSYNEQFF. The DNA of the CDR3 is TGTGCCAGCAGCCGGATCAGGGGGCAGGGCTCCTACAATGAGCAGTTCTTC.

In this sample, this clonotype turned up many times. The chain employs TRBV2 and TRBJ2-6, with unresolved D. Trimming took 10 bases from V and 4 from J, leaving 2 bases between them. The length of the CDR3 is 10 residues. Germline V gene data show CDR1 as SNHLY and CDR2 as FYNNEI. CDR3 in DNA: TGTGCCACCGGGGCCAACGTCCTGACTTTC. Its translation is CATGANVLTF.